The 6 T cell receptor beta chains below come from one sample, sequenced in a study of blood T cells in healthy people across ages. PCR was performed a second time for 7 to 11 cycles using a sample-barcoded 5' primer and a J-beta primer mix. One entry per CDR3 protein, called by TCRdb with MiXCR from the 5' RACE reads. The sample includes more than 1,400,000 distinct CDR3 sequences, around two fifths of them seen just once. Input material: blood. The receptors originated from a young woman in good health.

The chain joins TRBV6-5 to TRBJ2-7, with a possible D match to TRBD1 (5 bases). The V end was cut by 6 bases, the J end by 3 bases, with 15 bases between. This CDR3 comprises 14 residues. Germline V gene lookup returns CDR1 MNHEY and CDR2 SVGAGI. The DNA of the CDR3 is TGTGCCAGCAGCAAAGGGGCCTCAAACTACGAGCAGTACTTC. Protein: CASSKGASNYEQYF.

The gene calls are TRBV20-1 and TRBJ2-1, with D tentatively TRBD2 (6 bases). Germline-derived CDR1 and CDR2 are DFQATT and SNEGSKA (reference sequence). V lost 1 base and J 6 bases, leaving 19 bases between the germline ends. CDR3 length equals 16 residues. The CDR3 spells CSARGTTDPSGNEQFF. The CDR3, as DNA: TGCAGTGCTAGAGGGACTACCGACCCCTCGGGCAATGAGCAGTTCTTC.

This clonotype was detected only a few times. This chain connects TRBV29-1 to TRBJ2-1, with a possible D match to TRBD2 (5 bases). The CDR3 loop spans 15 amino acids. Trimming left V 7 bases short and J 9 bases short, with 25 bases between. Germline V gene data show CDR1 as SQVTM and CDR2 as ANQGSEA. CDR3 sequence: CSATGGRPTWGEQFF. The CDR3 coding sequence is TGCAGCGCTACCGGCGGGCGACCGACGTGGGGTGAGCAGTTCTTC.

This clonotype has a handful of counts. The rearrangement joins TRBV20-1 to TRBJ1-5; D is undetermined. Germline V gene lookup returns CDR1 DFQATT and CDR2 SNEGSKA (reference sequence). Deletions cut 0 bases from V and 5 bases from J, with 11 bases between. This CDR3 region has 14 residues. CDR3 amino acids: CSARDPWGDQPQHF. The CDR3 nucleotides read TGCAGTGCTAGAGATCCATGGGGTGATCAGCCCCAGCATTTT.

The CDR3 DNA is TGCGCCAGCAGCCATATAGACGGACCCAAGAACTATGGCTACACCTTC. It translates to CASSHIDGPKNYGYTF. This chain connects TRBV5-1 to TRBJ1-2; unclear D gene. V lost 4 bases and J 2 bases, leaving 18 bases between the germline ends. The CDR3 has 16 residues. Germline lookup yields CDR1 SGHRS and CDR2 YFSETQ.

The chain uses TRBV28 and TRBJ1-2; no clear D gene. CDR3 length equals 11 residues. Between the trimmed V and J ends, which lost 8 bases and 1 base, there was a span of 5 bases. Per the germline V gene, CDR1 is MDHEN and CDR2 is SYDVKM. The CDR3 spells CASLSNYGYTF. The CDR3 DNA reads TGTGCCAGCTTAAGTAACTATGGCTACACCTTC.